Each of the 2 T cell receptor beta chains below was sequenced from the same sample in a study of cytomegalovirus exposure and HLA in healthy donors. Clones were read by immunoSEQ multiplex PCR, and TCRdb kept only the in-frame ones, dropping some. Of roughly 95,000 clones in the sample, 85% are singletons; the top ten hold around 20%. The sequencing input was PBMCs. The origin of the receptors is a man aged 18 to 30 in good health and CMV-seropositive.

V usage is TRBV29-1 and J usage is TRBJ2-2; no clear D gene. CDR1 and CDR2 from the germline V gene are SQVTM and ANQGSEA. Between the trimmed V and J ends, which lost 4 bases and 0 bases, there was a span of 6 bases. The CDR3 extends over 13 amino acids. CDR3: CSVARTNTGELFF. Written as DNA, the CDR3 is TGCAGCGTTGCCAGGACGAACACCGGGGAGCTGTTTTTT.

CDR3: CASYGGQGAYEQYF. CDR3 sequence (DNA): TGTGCCAGCTACGGGGGACAGGGGGCGTACGAGCAGTACTTC. The chain employs TRBV28 and TRBJ2-7, with 12 bases fitting TRBD1. The CDR3 is made up of 14 amino acids. Per germline, CDR1 MDHEN and CDR2 SYDVKM. Germline trimming cut 8 bases from V and 4 bases from J; bases unmatched to any gene: 6.